These T cell receptor beta chains were read from a single sample in a study of somatic mutations in cytotoxic T cells in rheumatoid arthritis. The repertoire was sequenced with immunoSEQ multiplex PCR; TCRdb's copy has only in-frame clones and lacks some. The sample lists 9,500 to 15,000 clones, 60% to 80% occurring once. Sequencing used CD8+ T cells sorted from blood. These receptors were collected from a man aged 50 to 60 in good health. The conserved cysteine and the conserved F or W are not part of the CDR3 here. D genes are given only for firm matches.

d_gene | j_gene | v_gene | CDR3aa
TRBD2 | TRBJ2-7 | TRBV4-3 | ASSQDFLAGAAYEQY
. | TRBJ1-1 | TRBV6-1 | ASSEMVGVLDPNTEAF
. | TRBJ2-7 | TRBV13 | ASSPGTWTYEQY
TRBD2 | TRBJ2-3 | TRBV10-3 | AISDPSSGGASDTQY
. | TRBJ1-5 | TRBV30 | AWSDRTENQPQH
. | TRBJ2-2 | TRBV28 | ASSITATGTGELF
TRBD2 | TRBJ2-7 | TRBV30 | AWSVGLADNPTYEQY
. | TRBJ2-2 | TRBV6-1 | ASNTRDTGELF
. | TRBJ2-7 | TRBV19 | ASSPPSNEQY
. | TRBJ1-5 | TRBV7-9 | ASSGGGSQPQH
. | TRBJ1-6 | TRBV28 | ASSLSDGADSPLH
. | TRBJ1-2 | TRBV29-1 | SVENSGYGYT
TRBD1 | TRBJ2-7 | TRBV7-9 | ASSLRDREYEQY
. | TRBJ2-2 | TRBV18 | ASSPGGTGELF
. | TRBJ2-1 | TRBV4-1 | ASSQDRGGALPYNEQF
. | TRBJ2-7 | TRBV7-8 | ASLRGRFDEQY
. | TRBJ1-2 | TRBV5-6 | ASSSRDQIFAGGYT
. | TRBJ1-2 | TRBV27 | VTRGDGNYGYT
. | TRBJ1-2 | TRBV29-1 | SVEPVSPYYYGYT
. | TRBJ2-7 | TRBV6-5 | ASSKGNRAYEQY
TRBD1 | TRBJ1-4 | TRBV6-6 | ASRRKTGGREKLF
. | TRBJ2-7 | TRBV15 | ATSRDGGLLANYEQY
. | TRBJ1-3 | TRBV28 | ATKGPLGGGNTIY
. | TRBJ1-2 | TRBV7-2 | ASSEDSYGYT
. | TRBJ2-1 | TRBV28 | ASSLVGAIYNEQF
. | TRBJ2-1 | TRBV7-9 | ASRSEGYNEQF
. | TRBJ1-5 | TRBV19 | ASSIGSGYSNQPQH
. | TRBJ1-6 | TRBV6-6 | ASSYSVSGANSPLH
. | TRBJ2-7 | TRBV9 | ASSQGLQAYEQY
. | TRBJ2-2 | TRBV9 | ASSHSDNTGELF
. | TRBJ2-7 | TRBV30 | AWSVGRIYEQY
TRBD2 | TRBJ2-2 | TRBV5-4 | ASSPGLAGHPGELF
TRBD1 | TRBJ1-5 | TRBV19 | ASSNDRGWGDQPQH
. | TRBJ2-2 | TRBV7-2 | ASSLAGTRPNTGELF
. | TRBJ2-7 | TRBV4-1 | ASSQDGSYEQY
TRBD2 | TRBJ2-7 | TRBV11-2 | ASSYSGTYEQY
TRBD2 | TRBJ2-3 | TRBV13 | ASSLRASGRAGDTQY
. | TRBJ2-1 | TRBV7-9 | AGSPERGDYNEQF
TRBD1 | TRBJ1-1 | TRBV6-5 | ATEGGRTGGTEAF
TRBD1 | TRBJ1-3 | TRBV4-1 | ASSQADRGSGNTIY
. | TRBJ1-4 | TRBV27 | ASSPLGGQFNEKLF
. | TRBJ2-1 | TRBV5-4 | ASTLGDYNEQF
TRBD1 | TRBJ2-1 | TRBV4-1 | ASSQDRDRQTYNEQF
. | TRBJ2-2 | TRBV7-9 | ASSLILGTGELF
. | TRBJ1-5 | TRBV7-6 | ASSLVAGWNQPQH
. | TRBJ2-7 | TRBV5-6 | ASSLAAVSRKGQY
. | TRBJ1-2 | TRBV4-1 | ASSQEGDYGYT
TRBD2 | . | TRBV4-3 | ASSQGTSGIGEQY
. | TRBJ1-2 | TRBV7-2 | ASSLSPRGYT
. | TRBJ2-2 | TRBV7-9 | ASSSPFHLNTGELF
TRBD1 | TRBJ1-2 | TRBV28 | ASSLGDRWGYT
. | TRBJ2-7 | TRBV4-1 | ASSHANVGGKGSYEQY
. | TRBJ1-5 | TRBV9 | ASSLGTGNQPQH
TRBD1 | TRBJ1-4 | TRBV7-9 | ASSSQDREEKLF
. | TRBJ2-7 | TRBV5-1 | ASSFIRVGTYEQY